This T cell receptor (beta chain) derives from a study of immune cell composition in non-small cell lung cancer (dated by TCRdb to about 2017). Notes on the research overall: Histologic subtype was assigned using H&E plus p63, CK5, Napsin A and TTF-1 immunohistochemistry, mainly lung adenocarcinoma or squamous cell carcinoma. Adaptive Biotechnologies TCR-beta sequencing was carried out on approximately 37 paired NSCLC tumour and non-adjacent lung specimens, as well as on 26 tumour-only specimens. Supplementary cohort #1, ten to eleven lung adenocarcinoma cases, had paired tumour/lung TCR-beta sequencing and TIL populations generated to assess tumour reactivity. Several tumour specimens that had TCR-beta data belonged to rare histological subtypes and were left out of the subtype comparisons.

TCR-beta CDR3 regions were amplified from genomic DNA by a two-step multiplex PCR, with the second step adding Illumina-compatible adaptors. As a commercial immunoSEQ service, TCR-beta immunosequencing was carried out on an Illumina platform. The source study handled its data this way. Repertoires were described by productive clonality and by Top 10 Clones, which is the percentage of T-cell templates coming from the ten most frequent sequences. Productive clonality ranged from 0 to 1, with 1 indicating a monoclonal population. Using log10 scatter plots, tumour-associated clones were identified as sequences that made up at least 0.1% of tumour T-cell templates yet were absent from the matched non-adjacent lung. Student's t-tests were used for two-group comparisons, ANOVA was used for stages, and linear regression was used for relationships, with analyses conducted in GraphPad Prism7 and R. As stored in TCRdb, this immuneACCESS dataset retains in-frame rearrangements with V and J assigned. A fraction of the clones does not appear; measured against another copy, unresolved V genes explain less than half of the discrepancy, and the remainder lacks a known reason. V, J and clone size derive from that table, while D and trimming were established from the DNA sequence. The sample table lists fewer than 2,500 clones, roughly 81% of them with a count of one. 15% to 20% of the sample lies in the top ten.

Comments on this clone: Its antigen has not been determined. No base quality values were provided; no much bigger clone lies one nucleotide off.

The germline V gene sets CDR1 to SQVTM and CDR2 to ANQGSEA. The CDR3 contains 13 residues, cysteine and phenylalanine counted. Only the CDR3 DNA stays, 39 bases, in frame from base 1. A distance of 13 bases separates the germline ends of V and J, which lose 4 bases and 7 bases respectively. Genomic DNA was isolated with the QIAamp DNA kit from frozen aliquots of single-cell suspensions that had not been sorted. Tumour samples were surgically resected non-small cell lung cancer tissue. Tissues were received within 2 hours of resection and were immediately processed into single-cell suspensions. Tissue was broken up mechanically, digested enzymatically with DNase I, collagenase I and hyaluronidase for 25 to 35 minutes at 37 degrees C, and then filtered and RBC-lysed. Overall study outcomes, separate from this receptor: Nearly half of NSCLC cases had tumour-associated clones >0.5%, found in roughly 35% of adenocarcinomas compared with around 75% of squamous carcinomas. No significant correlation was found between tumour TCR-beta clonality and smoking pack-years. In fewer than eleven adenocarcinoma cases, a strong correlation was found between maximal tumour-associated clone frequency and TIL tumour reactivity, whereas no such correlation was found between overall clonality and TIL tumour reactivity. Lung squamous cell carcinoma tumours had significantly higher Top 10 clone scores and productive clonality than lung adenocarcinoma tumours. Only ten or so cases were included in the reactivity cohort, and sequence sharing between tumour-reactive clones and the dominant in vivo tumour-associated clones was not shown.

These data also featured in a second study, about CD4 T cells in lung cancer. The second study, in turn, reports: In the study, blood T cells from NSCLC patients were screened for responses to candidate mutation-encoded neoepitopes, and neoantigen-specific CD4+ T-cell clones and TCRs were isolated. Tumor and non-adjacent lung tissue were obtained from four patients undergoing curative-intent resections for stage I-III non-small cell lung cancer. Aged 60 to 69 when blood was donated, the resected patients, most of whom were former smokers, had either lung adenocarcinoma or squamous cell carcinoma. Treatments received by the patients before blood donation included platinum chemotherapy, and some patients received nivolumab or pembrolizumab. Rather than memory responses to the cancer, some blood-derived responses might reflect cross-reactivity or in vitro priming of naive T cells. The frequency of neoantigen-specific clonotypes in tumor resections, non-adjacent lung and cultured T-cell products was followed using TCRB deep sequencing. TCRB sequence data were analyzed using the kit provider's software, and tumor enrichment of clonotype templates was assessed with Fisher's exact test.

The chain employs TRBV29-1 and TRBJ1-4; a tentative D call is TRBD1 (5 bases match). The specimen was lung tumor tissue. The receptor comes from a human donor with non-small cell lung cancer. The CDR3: CSVVTAGGEKLFF. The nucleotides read TGCAGCGTTGTAACGGCGGGGGGTGAAAAACTGTTTTTT.